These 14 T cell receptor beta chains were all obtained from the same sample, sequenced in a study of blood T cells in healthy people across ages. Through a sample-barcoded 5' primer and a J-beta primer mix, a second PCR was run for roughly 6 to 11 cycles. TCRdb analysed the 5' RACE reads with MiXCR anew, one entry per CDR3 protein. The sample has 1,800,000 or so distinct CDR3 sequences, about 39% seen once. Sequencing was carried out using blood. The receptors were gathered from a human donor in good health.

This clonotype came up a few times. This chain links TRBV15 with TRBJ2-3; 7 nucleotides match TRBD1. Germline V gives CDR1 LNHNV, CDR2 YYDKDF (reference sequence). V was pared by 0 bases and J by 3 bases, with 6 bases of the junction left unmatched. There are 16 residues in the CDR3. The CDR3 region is CATSRDQGVGTDTQYF. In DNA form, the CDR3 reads TGTGCCACCAGCAGAGACCAGGGGGTTGGTACAGATACGCAGTATTTT.

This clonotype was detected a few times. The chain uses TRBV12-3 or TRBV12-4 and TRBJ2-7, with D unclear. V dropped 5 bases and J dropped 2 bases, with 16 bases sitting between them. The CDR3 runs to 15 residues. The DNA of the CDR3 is TGTGCCAGCAGTCCCGCGCTATGGGGAACCTACGAGCAGTACTTC. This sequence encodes CASSPALWGTYEQYF.

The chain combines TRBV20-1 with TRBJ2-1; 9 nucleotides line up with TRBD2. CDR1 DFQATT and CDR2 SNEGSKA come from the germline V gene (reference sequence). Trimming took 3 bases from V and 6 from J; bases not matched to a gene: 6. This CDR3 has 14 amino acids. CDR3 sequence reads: CSASGLAPSNEQFF. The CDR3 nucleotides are TGCAGTGCTAGTGGACTAGCGCCCTCCAATGAGCAGTTCTTC.

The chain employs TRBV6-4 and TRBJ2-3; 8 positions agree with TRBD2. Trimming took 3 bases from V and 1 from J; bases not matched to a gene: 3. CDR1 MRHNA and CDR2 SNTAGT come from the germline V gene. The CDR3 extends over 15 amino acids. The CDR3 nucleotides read TGTGCCAGCAGTGAAAATAGCGGGGGCACAGATACGCAGTATTTT. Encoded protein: CASSENSGGTDTQYF.

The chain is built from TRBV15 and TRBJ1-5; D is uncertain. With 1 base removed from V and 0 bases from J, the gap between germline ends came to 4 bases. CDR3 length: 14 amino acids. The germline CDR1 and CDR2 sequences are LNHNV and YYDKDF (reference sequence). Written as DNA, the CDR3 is TGTGCCACCAGCAGAGTTGATAGCAATCAGCCCCAGCATTTT. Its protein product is CATSRVDSNQPQHF.

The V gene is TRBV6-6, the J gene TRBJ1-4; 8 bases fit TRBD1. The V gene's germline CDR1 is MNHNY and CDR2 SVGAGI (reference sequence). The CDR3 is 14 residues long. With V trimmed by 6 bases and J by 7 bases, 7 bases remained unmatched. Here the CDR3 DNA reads TGTGCCAGCAGACGACAGGGGACGGGTGAAAAACTGTTTTTT. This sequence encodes CASRRQGTGEKLFF.

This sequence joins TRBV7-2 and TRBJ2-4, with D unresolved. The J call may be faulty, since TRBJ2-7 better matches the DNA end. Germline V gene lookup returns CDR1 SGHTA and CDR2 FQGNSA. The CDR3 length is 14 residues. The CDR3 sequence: CASSPEHSTYEQYF. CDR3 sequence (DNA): TGTGCCAGCAGCCCGGAACATAGCACGTACGAGCAGTACTTC.

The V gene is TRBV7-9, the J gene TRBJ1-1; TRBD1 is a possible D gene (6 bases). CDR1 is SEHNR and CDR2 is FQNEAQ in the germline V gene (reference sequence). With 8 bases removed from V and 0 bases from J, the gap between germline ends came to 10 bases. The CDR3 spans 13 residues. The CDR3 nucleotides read TGTGCCAGCTTAGGGGGGATGAACACTGAAGCTTTCTTT. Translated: CASLGGMNTEAFF.

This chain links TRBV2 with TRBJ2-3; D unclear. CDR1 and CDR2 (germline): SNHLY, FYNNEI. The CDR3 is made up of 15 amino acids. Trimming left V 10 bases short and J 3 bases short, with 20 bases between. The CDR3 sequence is CANLPARHATDTQYF. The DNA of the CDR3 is TGTGCCAACCTCCCAGCGCGCCACGCTACAGATACGCAGTATTTT.

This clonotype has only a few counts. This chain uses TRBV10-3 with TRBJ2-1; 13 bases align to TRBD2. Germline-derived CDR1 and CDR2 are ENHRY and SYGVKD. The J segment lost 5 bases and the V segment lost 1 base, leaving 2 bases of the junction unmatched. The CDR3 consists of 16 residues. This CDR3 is CAISELGLAGNNEQFF. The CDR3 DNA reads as TGTGCCATCAGTGAGTTGGGACTAGCGGGGAACAATGAGCAGTTCTTC.

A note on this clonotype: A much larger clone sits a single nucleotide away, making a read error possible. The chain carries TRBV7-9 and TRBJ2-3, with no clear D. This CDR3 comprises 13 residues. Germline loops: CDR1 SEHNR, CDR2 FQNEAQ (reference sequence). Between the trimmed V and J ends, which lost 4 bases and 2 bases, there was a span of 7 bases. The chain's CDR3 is CASSSEATDTQYF. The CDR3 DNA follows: TGTGCCAGCAGCTCCGAGGCCACAGATACGCAGTATTTT. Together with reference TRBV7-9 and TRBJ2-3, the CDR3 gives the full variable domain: DTGVSQNPRHKITKRGQNVTFRCDPISEHNRLYWYRQTLGQGPEFLTYFQNEAQLEKSRLLSDRFSAERPKGSFSTLEIQRTEQGDSAMYLCASSSEATDTQYFGPGTRLTVL.

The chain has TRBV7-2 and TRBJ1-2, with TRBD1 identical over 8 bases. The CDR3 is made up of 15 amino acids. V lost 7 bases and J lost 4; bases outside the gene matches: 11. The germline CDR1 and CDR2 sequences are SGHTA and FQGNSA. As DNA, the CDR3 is TGTGCCAGCACTGAAGGGGCAGGGGGCAGCTATGGCTACACCTTC. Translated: CASTEGAGGSYGYTF.

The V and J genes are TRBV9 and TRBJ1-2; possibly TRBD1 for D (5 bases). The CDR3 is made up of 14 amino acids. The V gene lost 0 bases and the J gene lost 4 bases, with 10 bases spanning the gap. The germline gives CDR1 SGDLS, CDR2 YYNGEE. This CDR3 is CASSVGGTLYGYTF. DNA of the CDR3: TGTGCCAGCAGCGTAGGTGGGACCCTCTATGGCTACACCTTC.

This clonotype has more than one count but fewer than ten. The CDR3 loop is CASSYSGRSYGYTF. The CDR3 DNA reads as TGTGCCAGCAGTTACTCGGGCAGGTCCTATGGCTACACCTTC. The chain couples TRBV6-5 to TRBJ1-2, with D unresolved. V lost 0 bases, J lost 4 bases, and 9 bases lay in between. The germline V gene encodes CDR1 MNHEY and CDR2 SVGAGI. The CDR3 is made up of 14 amino acids.